The entry that follows covers one T cell receptor (beta chain) sequence. This table comes from immunoSEQ multiplex PCR, and its TCRdb copy is limited to in-frame clones, with some not included. The repertoire consists of just over 300,000 clones, with 80% to 90% occurring once and the leading ten covering around 4.6%. This specimen belongs to a study of blood T cell repertoires in COVID-19. As for the study in general: COVID-19 samples collected from the United States, Italy and Spain covered acute and convalescent phases. From T cells, B-cell-depleted T cells, or PBMCs came the material, which was cDNA or gDNA.

Participants' reported clinical history set cohort assignment. For recovered donors of Cohort 3, there were two negative PCRs, clearance, or symptom resolution. Germline V gene data show CDR1 as LNHNV and CDR2 as YYDKDF (reference sequence). The CDR3 has 15 residues. With 3 bases clipped from V and 2 bases from J, the junction kept 3 bases outside the gene matches. The sequenced sample was PBMCs or T cells enriched from blood (not recorded which). The chain joins TRBV15 to TRBJ2-1; 8 nucleotides align to TRBD1. This clonotype was sampled from a young man who had recovered from COVID-19. This CDR3 is CATSRPGQAYNEQFF. The CDR3 nucleotides read TGTGCCACCAGCAGGCCGGGACAGGCCTACAATGAGCAGTTCTTC.